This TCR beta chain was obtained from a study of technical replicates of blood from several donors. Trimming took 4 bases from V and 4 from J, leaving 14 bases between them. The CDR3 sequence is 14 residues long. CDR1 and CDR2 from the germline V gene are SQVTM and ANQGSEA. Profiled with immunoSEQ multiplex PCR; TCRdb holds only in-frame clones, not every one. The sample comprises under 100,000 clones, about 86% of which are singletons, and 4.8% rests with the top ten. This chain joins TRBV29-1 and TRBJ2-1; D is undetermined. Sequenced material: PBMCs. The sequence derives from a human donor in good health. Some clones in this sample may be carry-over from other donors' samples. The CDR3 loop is CSVVYSYGYNEQFF. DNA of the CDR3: TGCAGCGTTGTGTACAGTTACGGTTACAATGAGCAGTTCTTC.